These T cell receptor beta chains were read from a single sample in a study of T cell responses to AZD1222 COVID-19 vaccine. The table came from immunoSEQ multiplex PCR; TCRdb's copy has only in-frame clones and leaves some out. The sample contains about 84,000 clones, roughly 85% of which appear only once. Sample: peripheral blood, taken 28 days after the second AZD1222 dose. The receptor set was obtained from an adult who received the AZD1222 COVID-19 vaccine. The CDR3 runs from the conserved cysteine through the conserved F or W. Each record gives: D gene, clone size, J gene, V gene, CDR3 protein, CDR3 DNA. D genes are given only for firm matches. Clone size, where shown, is once, few, many, or a class for clones that have expanded.

NA | NA | TRBJ1-5 | TRBV29-1 | CSVTMGWGSNQPQHF | TGCAGCGTTACAATGGGTTGGGGTAGCAATCAGCCCCAGCATTTT
TRBD1 | NA | TRBJ1-4 | TRBV25-1 | CASSHTGDREKLFF | TGTGCCAGCAGCCATACAGGGGATAGGGAAAAACTGTTTTTT
NA | NA | TRBJ1-2 | TRBV7-9 | CASSSSEYDGYTF | TGTGCCAGCAGCTCTTCAGAGTACGATGGCTACACCTTC
NA | NA | TRBJ2-2 | TRBV24-1 | CATSEGPGPELFF | TGTGCCACCAGTGAGGGACCGGGACCCGAGCTGTTTTTT
NA | few | TRBJ2-6 | TRBV7-6 | CASSPGGGGRSGANVLTF | TGTGCCAGCAGCCCCGGTGGGGGTGGGCGCTCTGGGGCCAACGTCCTGACTTTC
NA | NA | TRBJ1-5 | TRBV10-3 | CATAGTFDSNQPQHF | TGTGCCACCGCGGGGACGTTCGATAGCAATCAGCCCCAGCATTTT
TRBD1 | NA | TRBJ1-2 | TRBV5-4 | CASSLSDRGLGYTF | TGTGCCAGCAGCTTGTCCGACAGGGGGCTTGGCTACACCTTC
NA | NA | TRBJ1-6 | TRBV4-3 | CASSQETGYHSPLHF | TGCGCCAGCAGCCAAGAAACAGGGTACCATTCACCCCTCCACTTT
NA | NA | TRBJ1-1 | TRBV6-5 | CASGGGWEDEAFF | TGTGCCAGCGGAGGAGGTTGGGAGGATGAAGCTTTCTTT
TRBD2 | NA | TRBJ2-1 | TRBV11-2 | CASSRKGGVAGVWEQFF | TGTGCCAGCAGCAGAAAGGGAGGAGTAGCGGGAGTTTGGGAGCAGTTCTTC
TRBD1 | NA | TRBJ1-2 | TRBV19 | CASSIVGDSYGYTF | TGTGCCAGTAGTATAGTGGGGGACAGCTATGGCTACACCTTC
NA | NA | TRBJ2-1 | TRBV6-5 | CASMTSSYNEQFF | TGTGCCAGCATGACGAGCTCCTACAATGAGCAGTTCTTC
NA | once | TRBJ1-1 | TRBV7-9 | CASNEGGLNTEAFF | TGTGCCAGCAACGAAGGGGGGTTGAACACTGAAGCTTTCTTT
TRBD1 | NA | TRBJ2-7 | TRBV2 | CARSGTGTYEQYF | TGTGCCAGATCCGGGACAGGGACCTACGAGCAGTACTTC
TRBD2 | NA | TRBJ2-3 | TRBV28 | CASSPLRDYLLRSTDTQYF | TGTGCCAGCAGCCCTCTCCGGGACTACCTATTGAGGAGCACAGATACGCAGTATTTT
TRBD2 | NA | TRBJ2-1 | TRBV7-9 | CASSRSGSLYNEQFF | TGTGCCAGCAGCCGTAGCGGGAGTCTCTACAATGAGCAGTTCTTC
NA | NA | TRBJ1-3 | TRBV9 | CASSPPYGNTIYF | TGTGCCAGCAGCCCTCCATATGGAAACACCATATATTTT
NA | NA | TRBJ2-7 | TRBV4-2 | CASSQVDEQYF | TGTGCCAGCAGCCAAGTCGACGAGCAGTACTTC
TRBD1 | NA | TRBJ2-1 | TRBV15 | CATSSRKDRGAYNEQFF | TGTGCCACCTCGTCTAGAAAAGACAGGGGAGCCTACAATGAGCAGTTCTTC
NA | NA | TRBJ2-2 | TRBV7-2 | CASSTGLNTGELFF | TGTGCCAGCAGCACGGGACTTAACACCGGGGAGCTGTTTTTT
TRBD1 | few | TRBJ1-1 | TRBV7-2 | CASSLAGQGRGEAFF | TGTGCCAGCAGCTTAGCAGGACAGGGGCGGGGTGAAGCTTTCTTT
NA | NA | TRBJ1-1 | TRBV29-1 | CSVRQQGNTEAFF | TGCAGCGTTCGTCAACAGGGTAACACTGAAGCTTTCTTT
TRBD1 | NA | TRBJ1-3 | TRBV19 | CASNDRGKLGSGNTIYF | TGTGCCAGTAACGACAGGGGGAAGCTAGGCTCTGGAAACACCATATATTTT
NA | NA | TRBJ1-3 | TRBV7-8 | CASSASRGSGNTIYF | TGTGCCAGCAGCGCGTCCCGGGGCTCTGGAAACACCATATATTTT
NA | few | TRBJ2-1 | TRBV10-2 | CAIRTGRYNEQFF | TGCGCCATAAGGACTGGGCGATACAATGAGCAGTTCTTC
NA | NA | TRBJ1-1 | TRBV28 | CASIKAGASTEAFF | TGTGCCAGCATCAAGGCTGGGGCTTCCACTGAAGCTTTCTTT
NA | NA | TRBJ2-5 | TRBV19 | CASSIGGGAPKETQYF | TGTGCCAGTAGTATAGGCGGGGGCGCACCTAAAGAGACCCAGTACTTC
TRBD2 | NA | TRBJ2-7 | TRBV6-5 | CASSYSGRGEQYF | TGTGCCAGCAGTTACTCGGGGAGGGGTGAGCAGTACTTC
TRBD1 | once | TRBJ2-3 | TRBV28 | CASSPRGQSTDTQYF | TGTGCCAGCAGTCCTAGGGGGCAGAGCACAGATACGCAGTATTTT
NA | few | TRBJ1-1 | TRBV6-5 | CASSYGWGTGDTEAFF | TGTGCCAGCAGTTACGGTTGGGGGACTGGAGACACTGAAGCTTTCTTT
NA | NA | TRBJ1-1 | TRBV7-9 | CASSLAAHTEAFF | TGTGCCAGCAGCTTAGCGGCACACACTGAAGCTTTCTTT
TRBD2 | NA | TRBJ2-1 | TRBV7-9 | CASSLGLAGVEVF | TGTGCCAGCAGCTTGGGACTAGCGGGAGTTGAAGTCTTC
NA | once | TRBJ1-6 | TRBV7-7 | CASSLRMGRGVSPLHF | TGTGCTAGCAGCTTACGGATGGGGAGAGGGGTTTCACCCCTCCACTTT
NA | NA | TRBJ1-1 | TRBV4-2 | CASSQDHWTDTEAFF | TGTGCCAGCAGCCAAGATCATTGGACGGACACTGAAGCTTTCTTT
NA | NA | TRBJ2-3 | TRBV27 | CASSRSTDTQYF | TGTGCCAGCAGCCGTAGCACAGATACGCAGTATTTT
NA | NA | TRBJ1-2 | TRBV29-1 | CSVEDVVGGGYTF | TGCAGCGTTGAAGATGTGGTGGGGGGAGGCTACACCTTC
NA | NA | TRBJ2-7 | TRBV6-5 | CAAAPGVDYEQYF | TGTGCCGCGGCCCCGGGAGTCGACTACGAGCAGTACTTC
TRBD2 | NA | TRBJ2-1 | TRBV5-6 | CASSLGVGTSAREQFF | TGTGCCAGCAGCTTGGGAGTAGGGACTAGCGCTCGAGAGCAGTTCTTC
NA | NA | TRBJ2-2 | TRBV7-2 | CASSLAHVTNTGELFF | TGTGCCAGCAGCTTAGCCCACGTCACGAACACCGGGGAGCTGTTTTTT
NA | NA | TRBJ1-1 | TRBV24-1 | CATSGPNEVSAFF | TGTGCCACCAGTGGCCCCAATGAGGTATCAGCTTTCTTT